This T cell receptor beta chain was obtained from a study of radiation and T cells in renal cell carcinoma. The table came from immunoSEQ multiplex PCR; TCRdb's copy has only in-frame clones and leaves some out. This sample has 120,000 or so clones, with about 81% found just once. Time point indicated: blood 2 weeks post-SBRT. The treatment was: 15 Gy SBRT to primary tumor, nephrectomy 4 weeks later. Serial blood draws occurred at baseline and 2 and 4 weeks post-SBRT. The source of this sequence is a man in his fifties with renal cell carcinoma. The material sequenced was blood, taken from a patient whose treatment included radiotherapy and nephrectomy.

CDR3 amino acids: CASSGRADPYGYTF. CDR3 bases: TGTGCCAGCAGCGGACGCGCGGATCCCTATGGCTACACCTTC. V and J are TRBV7-2 and TRBJ1-2; D is ambiguous. CDR1 and CDR2 from the germline V gene are SGHTA and FQGNSA. Trimming left V 5 bases short and J 4 bases short, with 14 bases between. The CDR3 consists of 14 residues.